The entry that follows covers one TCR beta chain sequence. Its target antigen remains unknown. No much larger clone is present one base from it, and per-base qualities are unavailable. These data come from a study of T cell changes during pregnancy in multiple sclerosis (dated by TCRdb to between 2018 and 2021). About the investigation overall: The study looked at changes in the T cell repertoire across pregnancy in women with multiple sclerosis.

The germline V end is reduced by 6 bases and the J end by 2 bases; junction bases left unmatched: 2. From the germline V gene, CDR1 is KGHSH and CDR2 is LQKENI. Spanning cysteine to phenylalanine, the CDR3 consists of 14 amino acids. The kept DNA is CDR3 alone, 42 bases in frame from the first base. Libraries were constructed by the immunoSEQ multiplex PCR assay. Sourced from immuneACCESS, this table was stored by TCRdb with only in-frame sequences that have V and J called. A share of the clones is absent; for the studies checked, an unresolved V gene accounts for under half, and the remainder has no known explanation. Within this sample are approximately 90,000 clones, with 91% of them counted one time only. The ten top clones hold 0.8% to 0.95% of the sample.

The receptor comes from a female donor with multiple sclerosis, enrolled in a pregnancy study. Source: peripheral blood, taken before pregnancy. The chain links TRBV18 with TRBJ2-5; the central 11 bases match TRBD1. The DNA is TGTGCCAGCTCTCGGGACAGGGGGCAAGAGACCCAGTACTTC. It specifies CASSRDRGQETQYF. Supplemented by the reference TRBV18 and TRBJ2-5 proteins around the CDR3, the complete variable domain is NAGVMQNPRHLVRRRGQEARLRCSPMKGHSHVYWYRQLPEEGLKFMVYLQKENIIDESGMPKERFSAEFPKEGPSILRIQQVVRGDSAAYFCASSRDRGQETQYFGPGTRLLVL.